The rows below give T cell receptor beta chains drawn from one sample of a study of blood T cell repertoires in COVID-19. Assay: immunoSEQ multiplex PCR; the TCRdb copy retains only in-frame clones and omits some. The sample lists 80,000 to 95,000 clones, about 75% occurring once. The material sequenced was peripheral blood. Receptors originate from an elderly woman with acute or convalescent COVID-19. Each CDR3 is given with its conserved first and last residue. The D gene is left open where the match is weak. For some rows the clone size is stated as once, few or many, or as a class when expanded; others skip it.

d_gene	v_gene	j_gene	abundance	CDR3aa	CDR3nt
NA	TRBV18	TRBJ1-6	few	CASSPRPSGSSYNSPLHF	TGTGCCAGCTCACCACGTCCCTCCGGGAGCTCCTATAATTCACCCCTCCACTTT
NA	TRBV24-1	TRBJ2-1	NA	CATSDPRGWQQFF	TGTGCCACCAGTGATCCGCGGGGCTGGCAGCAGTTCTTC
TRBD2	TRBV7-9	TRBJ2-3	few	CASSLVSGGSTDTQYF	TGTGCCAGCAGCTTGGTGAGCGGGGGGAGCACAGATACGCAGTATTTT
NA	TRBV19	TRBJ1-5	NA	CASSIFRNQPQHF	TGTGCCAGTAGTATATTCCGGAATCAGCCCCAGCATTTT
NA	TRBV29-1	TRBJ2-7	NA	CSVGGSGGYEQYF	TGCAGCGTAGGAGGGAGTGGGGGCTACGAGCAGTACTTC
TRBD1	TRBV6-6	TRBJ1-2	NA	CASSGDRALGGYTF	TGTGCCAGCAGTGGGGACAGGGCCTTGGGTGGCTACACCTTC
NA	TRBV6-5	TRBJ1-6	NA	CASRQQAEDNSPLHF	TGTGCCAGCAGACAACAGGCGGAAGATAATTCACCCCTCCACTTT
NA	TRBV7-9	TRBJ1-6	NA	CASSLGSAGLSPLHF	TGTGCCAGCAGCTTAGGGTCGGCAGGGTTATCACCCCTCCACTTT
TRBD1	TRBV27	TRBJ1-6	NA	CASSLDRAAPLHF	TGTGCCAGCAGTCTGGACAGGGCTGCACCCCTCCACTTT
NA	TRBV7-2	TRBJ2-7	NA	CASSLELAGHEQYF	TGTGCCAGCAGCTTAGAGTTGGCGGGACACGAGCAGTACTTC
NA	TRBV7-9	TRBJ1-4	NA	CASSFQGNEKLFF	TGTGCCAGCAGCTTCCAGGGGAATGAAAAACTGTTTTTT
TRBD2	TRBV20-1	TRBJ2-1	NA	CSASPAGDPTYNEQFF	TGCAGTGCTAGTCCCGCGGGAGACCCTACGTACAATGAGCAGTTCTTC
TRBD2	TRBV4-3	TRBJ2-1	once	CASSQGTSGRMENEQFF	TGCGCCAGCAGCCAAGGGACTAGCGGGAGAATGGAGAATGAGCAGTTCTTC
NA	TRBV5-1	TRBJ2-7	few	CASSLASMSRRRNYEQYF	TGCGCCAGCAGCTTGGCCTCTATGAGTCGGAGACGGAACTACGAGCAGTACTTC